The clone carrying this T cell receptor (beta chain) is deemed medium-sized. Its antigen is unknown. The CDR3 runs 16 residues. The germline gives CDR1 MGHDK, CDR2 SYGVNS. V was pared by 2 bases and J by 5 bases, with 13 bases between. A TCRbeta library incorporating unique molecular identifiers was prepared. Using its own MiXCR run on the PCR reads, TCRdb lists one record per CDR3 protein. Of roughly 6,500 distinct CDR3 sequences detected, approximately 11% appear once; the ten largest clones hold 22%. This record comes from a study of T-cell reconstitution after alpha-beta-depleted transplantation in children. Whole-study results and caveats: After transplant, at about two months, alpha-beta T cells were reportedly derived from several hundred expanded graft clones. A year post-transplant, T-cell counts and diversity derived mostly from newly produced T cells.

The receptor was isolated from a child in the first two years of life who had a stem cell transplant for acute myeloid leukemia, so the T cells may come from the graft donor. V usage is TRBV25-1 and J usage is TRBJ1-6; no clear D gene. The sample in question was PBMCs, mostly from graft donor cells, obtained 180 days after TCRalphabeta/CD19-depleted stem cell transplant. The CDR3 nucleotides read TGTGCCAGCAGTGAAGTTATAAGGGCAGATAATTCACCCCTCCACTTT. Its protein product is CASSEVIRADNSPLHF.